The 9 T cell receptor beta chains in this list originate from one sample, sequenced in a study of T cell responses to AZD1222 COVID-19 vaccine. TCRdb keeps only in-frame clones here, not all; method: immunoSEQ multiplex PCR. The sample contains about 120,000 clones, over 80% of which appear only once. The sample was peripheral blood, taken on day 0 of AZD1222 vaccination. All receptors come from an adult in good health.

The genes are TRBV7-2 and TRBJ1-2, with D possibly being TRBD1 (6 bases). Germline V gives CDR1 SGHTA, CDR2 FQGNSA. The CDR3 contains 17 residues. V lost 4 bases to trimming and J lost 4 bases, with 22 bases between them. The CDR3 nucleotides are TGTGCCAGCAGCTCACTGAAACGACCGACAGGATTCTATGGCTACACCTTC. As protein: CASSSLKRPTGFYGYTF.

This chain connects TRBV28 to TRBJ2-7; 8 positions match TRBD2. V was clipped by 3 bases and J by 4 bases; unmatched bases: 11. Germline V gives CDR1 MDHEN, CDR2 SYDVKM. The CDR3 runs to 16 residues. CDR3 sequence: CASSLASGSFSYEQYF. CDR3 sequence (DNA): TGTGCCAGCAGTTTGGCCAGCGGGAGTTTCAGTTACGAGCAGTACTTC.

V and J are TRBV6-2 or TRBV6-3 and TRBJ2-6; D is unresolved. Germline lookup yields CDR1 MNHEY and CDR2 SVGEGT. The CDR3 runs 21 residues. V lost 0 bases to trimming and J lost 2 bases, with 23 bases between them. The CDR3 DNA sequence: TGTGCCAGCAGTTACTCCCTTAATGTTGTGGCAGATTCGGCTGGGGCCAACGTCCTGACTTTC. Its translation is CASSYSLNVVADSAGANVLTF.

This clone was counted once. In nucleotides, the CDR3 is TGTGCCAGTAGTACCGCCTGGACAGGCGGAAACACCATATATTTT. Protein: CASSTAWTGGNTIYF. The rearrangement links TRBV19 to TRBJ1-3; 7 bases align to TRBD1. Germline-derived CDR1 and CDR2 are LNHDA and SQIVND (reference sequence). This CDR3 comprises 15 residues. V dropped 4 bases and J dropped 4; count of bases not matched to a gene: 7.

This clone occurred once. The chain joins TRBV9 to TRBJ2-7; 11 nucleotides agree with TRBD1. There are 16 residues in the CDR3. CDR1 and CDR2 (germline): SGDLS, YYNGEE. V lost 3 bases, J lost 7 bases, and 12 bases stayed unmatched. In DNA form, the CDR3 reads TGTGCCAGCAGCGCTCCACCGGGACAGGGGGATTTTGAGCAGTACTTC. Translating it yields CASSAPPGQGDFEQYF.

V usage is TRBV19 and J usage is TRBJ2-7; tentatively, D is TRBD1 (5 bases). The germline gives CDR1 LNHDA, CDR2 SQIVND (reference sequence). V was cut by 0 bases and J by 4 bases, with 19 bases left in between. The CDR3 is 17 residues long. CDR3 sequence (DNA): TGTGCCAGTAGTATAGATGCCTCATCTGGGGCCAGGTACGAGCAGTACTTC. It encodes CASSIDASSGARYEQYF.

This clone was detected only a few times. This sequence joins TRBV2 and TRBJ2-7; D remains ambiguous. V was pared by 11 bases and J by 0 bases, with 26 bases between. CDR3 length equals 17 residues. In germline, CDR1 is SNHLY, CDR2 FYNNEI. CDR3 nucleotides: TGTGCCGCCGTTACCGCCCAGAGCGTAAGGAGCTCCTACGAGCAGTACTTC. Its translation is CAAVTAQSVRSSYEQYF.

The chain has TRBV18 and TRBJ2-2; D remains unclear. This CDR3 is built from 13 residues. The V gene's germline CDR1 is KGHSH and CDR2 LQKENI. Trimming cost V 0 bases and J 4 bases, with 3 bases left between them. The CDR3 sequence: CASSPPGTGELFF. The CDR3 region has the DNA TGTGCCAGCTCACCACCGGGCACCGGGGAGCTGTTTTTT. The full variable domain, rest sourced from reference TRBV18 and TRBJ2-2, is NAGVMQNPRHLVRRRGQEARLRCSPMKGHSHVYWYRQLPEEGLKFMVYLQKENIIDESGMPKERFSAEFPKEGPSILRIQQVVRGDSAAYFCASSPPGTGELFFGEGSRLTVL.

This chain connects TRBV11-2 to TRBJ1-1, with D unclear. V lost 2 bases and J 1 base, leaving 8 bases between the germline ends. Germline CDR1 is SGHAT and CDR2 is FQNNGV. This CDR3 contains 14 residues. For the CDR3, the DNA is TGTGCCAGCAGCTTACAGGAAAGGAACACTGAAGCTTTCTTT. Protein sequence: CASSLQERNTEAFF.